The sample holds many counts of the clone carrying this T cell receptor beta chain. The sample originates from a study of regulatory T cells in long-lasting Graves disease. To make TCR beta libraries, researchers used iRepertoire HTBI primers and Arm-PCR of CDR3 regions. TCRdb ran MiXCR on the multiplex PCR reads and lists one entry per CDR3 protein. The sample has 300,000 to 400,000 distinct CDR3 sequences, roughly a sixth seen once. Time point indicated: newly diagnosed GD, antithyroid drugs for less than 3 months. Generation of the TCR library employed RNA extracted from PBMCs. The authors drew patients from an endocrinology department in Xi'an, China. The CDR3 length is 14 residues. From germline, CDR1 is MDHEN and CDR2 SYDVKM. The V end was cut by 6 bases, the J end by 6 bases, with 15 bases between.

This sample comprised peripheral blood mononuclear cells (PBMCs), obtained at new diagnosis, from a patient treated with antithyroid drugs. The chain is built from TRBV28 and TRBJ2-1; a possible D gene is TRBD1 (6 bases). The TCR was taken from a female donor with Graves disease. The CDR3 bases are TGTGCCAGCAGGTGGACAGTGTCTGGCAATGAGCAGTTCTTC. Protein: CASRWTVSGNEQFF.